Described below is a single T cell receptor beta chain sequence and its context. Its cognate antigen is unknown. This sample stems from a study of cytomegalovirus exposure and HLA in healthy donors. Regarding the study as a whole: Later on, an analysis tied 15,000 to 20,000 TCR beta sequences to HLA alleles at 0.05 false discovery rate. The study listed 150 to 200 cytomegalovirus-associated TCR beta chains. The later analysis indicated that the majority of CMV-associated TCR beta chains appeared HLA-restricted.

This CDR3 spans 20 amino acids. Germline CDR1 reads SGHVS; CDR2 reads FNYEAQ. Trimming cost V 1 base and J 1 base; bases outside gene matches: 16. 60 Vbeta and 13 Jbeta primers were used in PCR. Clones were sequenced by immunoSEQ multiplex PCR, and TCRdb holds only the in-frame ones, with some missing. The table shows 150,000 to 200,000 clones, with 70% to 90% occurring only once. The TCR comes from a woman in her twenties or thirties in good health and CMV-seronegative. Sequenced: PBMCs. The V and J genes are TRBV7-6 and TRBJ1-1; TRBD1 agrees at 9 bases. Here the CDR3 reads CASSLVSSRAGTGKNTEAFF. CDR3 bases: TGTGCCAGCAGCTTAGTCTCGTCGCGGGCCGGGACAGGGAAGAACACTGAAGCTTTCTTT.